This TCR beta chain was documented in a study of shared clonotypes between healthy human individuals. For the study at large: There were three CD4 naive, three CD4 memory, two CD8 naive and one CD8 memory plates per donor. General study findings and limits: Shared clonotypes across all four donors exceeded non-shared ones in generation probability.

CDR1 and CDR2 (germline): SEHNR, FQNEAQ (reference sequence). Trimming removed 4 bases at V and 3 bases at J, with 14 bases between. The CDR3 totals 15 residues. Remarks on this clone: What it binds is unknown.

The data were produced by immunoSEQ multiplex PCR, yet TCRdb's version contains in-frame clones alone and is incomplete. The sample lists a few million clones; more than 90% were seen once. V gene TRBV7-9 combines with J gene TRBJ2-3, with a weak D call TRBD2 (5 bases). The TCR originated in a man between 18 and 29 years old in good health. Material: naive CD4+ T cells sorted from blood. Sample subset: CD45RA+ positively selected. CDR3 region: CASSYGIGQTDTQYF. The CDR3 nucleotides read TGTGCCAGCAGCTACGGGATAGGGCAGACAGATACGCAGTATTTT.